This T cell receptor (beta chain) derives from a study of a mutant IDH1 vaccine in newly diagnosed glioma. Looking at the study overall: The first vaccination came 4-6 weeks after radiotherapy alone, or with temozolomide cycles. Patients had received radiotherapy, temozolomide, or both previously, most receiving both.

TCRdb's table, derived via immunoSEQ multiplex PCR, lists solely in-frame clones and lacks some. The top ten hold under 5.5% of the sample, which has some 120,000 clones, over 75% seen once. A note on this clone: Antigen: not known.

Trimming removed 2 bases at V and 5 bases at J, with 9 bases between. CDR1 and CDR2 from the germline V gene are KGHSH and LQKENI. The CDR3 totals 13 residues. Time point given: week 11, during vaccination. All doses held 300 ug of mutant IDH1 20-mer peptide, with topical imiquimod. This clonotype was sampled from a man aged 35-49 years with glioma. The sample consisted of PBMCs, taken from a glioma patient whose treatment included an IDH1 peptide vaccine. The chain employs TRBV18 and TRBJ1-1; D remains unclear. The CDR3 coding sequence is TGTGCCAGCTCACCAAATATGGGGACTGAAGCTTTCTTT. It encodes CASSPNMGTEAFF.